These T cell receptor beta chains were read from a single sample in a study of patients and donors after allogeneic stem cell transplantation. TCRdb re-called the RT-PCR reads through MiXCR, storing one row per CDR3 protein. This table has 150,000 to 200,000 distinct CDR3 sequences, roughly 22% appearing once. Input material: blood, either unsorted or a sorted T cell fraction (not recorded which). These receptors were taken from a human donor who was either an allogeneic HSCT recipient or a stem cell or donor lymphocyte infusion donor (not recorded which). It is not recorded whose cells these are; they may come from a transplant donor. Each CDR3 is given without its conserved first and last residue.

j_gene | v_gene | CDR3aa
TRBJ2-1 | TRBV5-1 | ASSLVGQLVIEQF
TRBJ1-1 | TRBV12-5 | ASGLVAGLNTEAF
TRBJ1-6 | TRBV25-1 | ASSESGEEVNSPLH
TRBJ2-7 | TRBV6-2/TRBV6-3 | ASSYHNYEQY
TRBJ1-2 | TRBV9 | ASSVDLGDPYGYT
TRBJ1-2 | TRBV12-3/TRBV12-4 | ASSFTAIYGYT
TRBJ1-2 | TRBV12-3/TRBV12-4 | ASTTSEGYGYT
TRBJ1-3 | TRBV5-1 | ASSQTGGSGNTIY
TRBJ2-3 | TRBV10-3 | AISEGVLAGTDTQY
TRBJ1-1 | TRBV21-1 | ASSKAGQSPNTEAF
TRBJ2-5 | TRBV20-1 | SARDLASGHQETQY
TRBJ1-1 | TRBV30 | AWSGFDNTEAF
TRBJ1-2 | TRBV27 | ASSPVGGKGYT
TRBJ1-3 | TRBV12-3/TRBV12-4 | ASSPPVLNTIY
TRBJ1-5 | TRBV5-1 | ASSTDGDQPQH
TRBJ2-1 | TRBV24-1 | ATSDLRSGNNEQF
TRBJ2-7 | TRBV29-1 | SVEDLRGYSYEQY
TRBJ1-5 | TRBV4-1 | ASSQKWQGKNQPQH
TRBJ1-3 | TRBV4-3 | ASSQEPNSGNTIY
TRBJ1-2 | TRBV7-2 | ASSSTGQGGEGGYT
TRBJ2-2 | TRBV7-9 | ASSRDRRLF
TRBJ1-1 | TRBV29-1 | SVDPQSVGLAEAF
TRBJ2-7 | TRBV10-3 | AISTAGYEQY
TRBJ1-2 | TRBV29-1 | SVEAQGGPNYGYT
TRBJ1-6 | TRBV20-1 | SASWGGKSPLH
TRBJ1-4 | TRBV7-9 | ASSSTVDEKLF
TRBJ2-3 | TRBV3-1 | ASSPGLADFSTDTQY
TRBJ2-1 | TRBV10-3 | AIRGASNNEQF
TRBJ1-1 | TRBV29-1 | SVEGMNTEAF
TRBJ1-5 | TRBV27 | ASSLASGNQPQH
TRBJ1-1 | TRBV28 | ASSLLTLRTANTEAF
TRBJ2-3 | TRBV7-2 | ASSSRLAGASDTQY
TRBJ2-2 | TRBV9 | ASSVVAVNTGELF
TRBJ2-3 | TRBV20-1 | SAGSGTENTDTQY
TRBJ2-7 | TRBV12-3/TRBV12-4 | ASSLGYYYEQY
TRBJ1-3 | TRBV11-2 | ASSLVSTGNTIY
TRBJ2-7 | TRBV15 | ATSRRSFPSDEQY
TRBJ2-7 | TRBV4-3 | ASSQRASYEQY
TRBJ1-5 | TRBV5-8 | ASSLYRINQPQH